This TCR beta chain stems from a study of blood T cell repertoires in COVID-19. Study at large: Collection of acute and convalescent COVID-19 samples took place in the United States, Italy and Spain. Sources were T cells, B-cell-depleted T cells, or PBMCs; the material itself was cDNA or gDNA.

This clone was found once. Assay used: immunoSEQ multiplex PCR; TCRdb lists only in-frame clones, some missing. The sample lists about 330,000 clones; around 80% were seen once. The CDR3 sequence is 15 residues long. Germline lookup yields CDR1 SGHRS and CDR2 YFSETQ. V was clipped by 2 bases and J by 6 bases; unmatched bases: 4. The clonotype comes from a woman aged 50 to 60 with acute or convalescent COVID-19. Sequencing input: peripheral blood. The gene calls are TRBV5-1 and TRBJ2-1, with 11 bases fitting TRBD2. CDR3 residues: CASSFGLAGVNEQFF. CDR3 nucleotides: TGCGCCAGCAGCTTCGGACTAGCGGGTGTCAATGAGCAGTTCTTC.